This T cell receptor beta chain was recovered during a study of T cells expressing NK-cell markers. About the research overall: Repertoires of TCR beta were obtained from T cells sorted as CD3+CD56+NKG2C+, CD3+CD56+NKG2C- and CD3+CD56-NKG2C+. Study-wide findings and caveats: In a few donors, dominant clonotypes made up about 28.3-65% of CD3+CD56-NKG2C+ cells.

About this clonotype itself: The antigen is not known.

TCRdb reprocessed the 5' RACE reads and reports one entry per CDR3 protein, with no DNA. Listed are 300,000 to 500,000 distinct CDR3 sequences; roughly 10% falls within the top ten. CDR3 length: 15 amino acids. Germline CDR1 and CDR2: MNHEY and SMNVEV (reference sequence). Material: blood T cells: a sorted CD56 or NKG2C T cell subset, CD4+ or CD8+ T cells, or bulk PBMC T cells (not recorded which). The clonotype comes from a woman between 50 and 59 years old in good health. The chain joins TRBV27 to TRBJ1-5; there is no DNA to check the TCRdb D call of TRBD1. CDR3 amino acids: CASSLATGLNQPQHF.